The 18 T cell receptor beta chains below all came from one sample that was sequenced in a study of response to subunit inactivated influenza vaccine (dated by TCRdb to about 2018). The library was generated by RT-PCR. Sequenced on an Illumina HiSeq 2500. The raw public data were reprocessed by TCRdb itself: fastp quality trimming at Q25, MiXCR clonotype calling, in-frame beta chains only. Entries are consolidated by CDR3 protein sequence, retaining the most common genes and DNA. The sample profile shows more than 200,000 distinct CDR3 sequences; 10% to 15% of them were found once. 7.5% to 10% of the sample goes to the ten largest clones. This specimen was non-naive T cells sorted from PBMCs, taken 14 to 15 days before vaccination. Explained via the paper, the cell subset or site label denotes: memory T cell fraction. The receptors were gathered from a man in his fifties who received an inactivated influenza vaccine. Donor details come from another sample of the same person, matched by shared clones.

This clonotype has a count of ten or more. The CDR3 coding sequence is TGTGCCTGGAGTACCCTCTACAGGACGACCTCTGGGGCCAACGTCCTGACTTTC. Translation gives CAWSTLYRTTSGANVLTF. This chain joins TRBV30 and TRBJ2-6, with D maybe TRBD1 (5 bases). V was trimmed by 2 bases and J by 0 bases, leaving 17 bases between them. The CDR3 runs to 18 residues. CDR1 is GTSNPN and CDR2 is SVGIG in the germline V gene (reference sequence).

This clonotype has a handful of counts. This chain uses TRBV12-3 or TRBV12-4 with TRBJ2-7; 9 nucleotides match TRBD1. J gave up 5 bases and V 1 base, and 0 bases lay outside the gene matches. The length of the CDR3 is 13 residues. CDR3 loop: CASSLGTGDEQYF. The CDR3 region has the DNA TGTGCCAGCAGTTTAGGGACAGGGGACGAGCAGTACTTC.

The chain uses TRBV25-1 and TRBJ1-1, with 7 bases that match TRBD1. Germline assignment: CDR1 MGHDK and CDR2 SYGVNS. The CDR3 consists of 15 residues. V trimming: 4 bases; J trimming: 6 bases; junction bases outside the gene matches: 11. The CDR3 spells CASSAQGQLGAEAFF. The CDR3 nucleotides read TGTGCCAGCAGTGCGCAGGGACAGCTCGGCGCTGAAGCTTTCTTT.

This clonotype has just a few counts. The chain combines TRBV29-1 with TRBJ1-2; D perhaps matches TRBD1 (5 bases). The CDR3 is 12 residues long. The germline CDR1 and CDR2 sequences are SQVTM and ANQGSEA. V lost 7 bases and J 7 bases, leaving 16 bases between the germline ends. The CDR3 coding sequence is TGCAGCGCCGGAGAGGGGCAAGGTGGCTACACCTTC. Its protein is CSAGEGQGGYTF.

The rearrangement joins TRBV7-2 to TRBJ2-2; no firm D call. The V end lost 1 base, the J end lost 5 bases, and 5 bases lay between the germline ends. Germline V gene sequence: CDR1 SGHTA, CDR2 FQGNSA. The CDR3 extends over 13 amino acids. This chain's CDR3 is CASSLVQTGELFF. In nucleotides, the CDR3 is TGTGCCAGCAGCTTAGTCCAAACCGGGGAGCTGTTTTTT.

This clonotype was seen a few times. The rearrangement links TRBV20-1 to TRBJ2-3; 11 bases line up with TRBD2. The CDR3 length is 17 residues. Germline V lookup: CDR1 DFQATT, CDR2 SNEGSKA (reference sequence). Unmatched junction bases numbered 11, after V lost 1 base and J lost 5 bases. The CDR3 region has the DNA TGCAGTGCTAGAGCCGGAAATAGCGGGAGGGCGCTAGATACGCAGTATTTT. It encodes CSARAGNSGRALDTQYF.

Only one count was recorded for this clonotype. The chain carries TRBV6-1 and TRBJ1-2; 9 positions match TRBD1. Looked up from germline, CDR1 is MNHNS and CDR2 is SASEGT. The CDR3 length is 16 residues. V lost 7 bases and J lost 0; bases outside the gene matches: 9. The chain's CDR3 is CASTLGQGTSNYGYTF. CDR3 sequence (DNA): TGTGCCAGCACCTTAGGACAGGGGACGTCTAACTATGGCTACACCTTC.

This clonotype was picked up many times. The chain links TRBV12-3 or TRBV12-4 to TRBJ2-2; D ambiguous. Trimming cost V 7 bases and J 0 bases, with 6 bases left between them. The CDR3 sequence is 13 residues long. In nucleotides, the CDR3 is TGTGCCAGCAAAACCGCGAACACCGGGGAGCTGTTTTTT. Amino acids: CASKTANTGELFF.

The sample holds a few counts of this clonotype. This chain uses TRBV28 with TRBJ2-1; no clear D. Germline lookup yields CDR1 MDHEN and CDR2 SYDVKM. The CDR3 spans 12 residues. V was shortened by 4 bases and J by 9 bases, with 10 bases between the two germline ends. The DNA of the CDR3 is TGTGCCAGCAGTTCCAGACGGACTGAGCAGTTCTTC. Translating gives CASSSRRTEQFF.

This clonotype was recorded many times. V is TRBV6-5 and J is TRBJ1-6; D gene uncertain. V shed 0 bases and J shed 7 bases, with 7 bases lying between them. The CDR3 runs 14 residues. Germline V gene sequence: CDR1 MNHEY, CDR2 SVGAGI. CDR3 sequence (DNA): TGTGCCAGCAGTTACTCGAGAGGCAATTCACCCCTCCACTTT. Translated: CASSYSRGNSPLHF.

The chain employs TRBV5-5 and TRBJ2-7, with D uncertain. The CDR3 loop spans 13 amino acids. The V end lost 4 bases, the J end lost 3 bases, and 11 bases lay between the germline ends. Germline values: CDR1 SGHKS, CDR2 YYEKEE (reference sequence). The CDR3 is CASSPLAGYEQYF. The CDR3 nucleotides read TGTGCCAGCAGCCCCCTCGCCGGCTACGAGCAGTACTTC.

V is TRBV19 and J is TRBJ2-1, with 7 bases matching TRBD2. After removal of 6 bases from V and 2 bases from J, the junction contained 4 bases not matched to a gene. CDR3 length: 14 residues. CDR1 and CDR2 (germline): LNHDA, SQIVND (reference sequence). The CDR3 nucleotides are TGTGCCAGTAGCAAAGCGGGACCCTACAATGAGCAGTTCTTC. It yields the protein CASSKAGPYNEQFF. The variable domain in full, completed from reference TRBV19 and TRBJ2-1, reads DGGITQSPKYLFRKEGQNVTLSCEQNLNHDAMYWYRQDPGQGLRLIYYSQIVNDFQKGDIAEGYSVSREKKESFPLTVTSAQKNPTAFYLCASSKAGPYNEQFFGPGTRLTVL.

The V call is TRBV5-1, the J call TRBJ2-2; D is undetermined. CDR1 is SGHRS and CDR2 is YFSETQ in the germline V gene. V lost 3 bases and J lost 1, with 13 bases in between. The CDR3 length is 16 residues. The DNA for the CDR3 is TGCGCCAGCAGCTACCGACTCCAGGAGAACACCGGGGAGCTGTTTTTT. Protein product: CASSYRLQENTGELFF.

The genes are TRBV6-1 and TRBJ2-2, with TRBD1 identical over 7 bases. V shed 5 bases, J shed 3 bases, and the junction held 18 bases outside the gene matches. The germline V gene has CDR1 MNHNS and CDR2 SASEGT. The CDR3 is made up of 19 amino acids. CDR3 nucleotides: TGTGCCAGCAGTCGCACCCGCACACTGACAGGGTCGGACACCGGGGAGCTGTTTTTT. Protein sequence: CASSRTRTLTGSDTGELFF.

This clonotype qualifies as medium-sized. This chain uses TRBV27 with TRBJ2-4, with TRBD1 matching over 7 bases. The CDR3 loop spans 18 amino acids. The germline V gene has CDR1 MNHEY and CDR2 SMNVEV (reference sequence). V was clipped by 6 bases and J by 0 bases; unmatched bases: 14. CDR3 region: CASSPGTVTPLAKNIQYF. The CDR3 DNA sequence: TGTGCCAGCAGCCCCGGGACAGTGACTCCTCTAGCCAAAAACATTCAGTACTTC.

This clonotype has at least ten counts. CDR3 residues: CSARVPGRTYEQYF. CDR3 bases: TGCAGTGCTAGAGTGCCAGGGAGGACCTACGAGCAGTACTTC. The rearrangement links TRBV20-1 to TRBJ2-7; D might be TRBD2 (6 bases). Germline V gene data show CDR1 as DFQATT and CDR2 as SNEGSKA (reference sequence). Trimming took off 1 base at V and 2 bases at J, with 12 bases between the two ends. This CDR3 is built from 14 residues.

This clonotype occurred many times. The CDR3 reads CASSLQGKEAGELFF. The CDR3 DNA reads TGCGCCAGCAGCTTACAGGGAAAGGAGGCCGGGGAGCTGTTTTTT. The J gene is TRBJ2-2, the V gene TRBV5-1; TRBD1 is a possible D gene (6 bases). Trimming pared 2 bases from V and 6 bases from J, leaving 14 bases between. The length of the CDR3 is 15 residues. Germline V gives CDR1 SGHRS, CDR2 YFSETQ.

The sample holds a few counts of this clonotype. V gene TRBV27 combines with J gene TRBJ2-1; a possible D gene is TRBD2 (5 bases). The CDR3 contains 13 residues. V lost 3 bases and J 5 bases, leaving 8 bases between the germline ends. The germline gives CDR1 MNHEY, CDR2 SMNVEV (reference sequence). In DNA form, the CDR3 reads TGTGCCAGCAGTTTTATTAGCGACAATGAGCAGTTCTTC. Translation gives CASSFISDNEQFF.